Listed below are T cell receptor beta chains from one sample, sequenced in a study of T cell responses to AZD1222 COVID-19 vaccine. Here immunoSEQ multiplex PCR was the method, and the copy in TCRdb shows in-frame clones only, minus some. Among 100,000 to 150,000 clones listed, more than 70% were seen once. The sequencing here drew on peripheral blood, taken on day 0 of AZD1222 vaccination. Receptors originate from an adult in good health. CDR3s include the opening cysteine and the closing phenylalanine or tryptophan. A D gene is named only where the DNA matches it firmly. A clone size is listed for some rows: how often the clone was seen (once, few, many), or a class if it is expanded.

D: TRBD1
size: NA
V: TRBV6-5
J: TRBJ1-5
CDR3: CASLAGGQPQHF
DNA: TGTGCCAGCCTTGCAGGGGGCCAGCCCCAGCATTTT

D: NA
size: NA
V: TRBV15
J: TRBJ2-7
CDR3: CATSSSGVPYEQYF
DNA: TGTGCCACCAGCAGCTCCGGGGTTCCCTACGAGCAGTACTTC

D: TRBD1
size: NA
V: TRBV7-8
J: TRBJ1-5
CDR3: CASSKTGVDNQPQHF
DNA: TGTGCCAGCAGCAAGACAGGGGTCGACAATCAGCCCCAGCATTTT

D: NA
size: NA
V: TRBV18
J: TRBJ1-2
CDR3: CASSPVVHSNYGYTF
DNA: TGTGCCAGCTCACCAGTCGTCCACAGTAACTATGGCTACACCTTC

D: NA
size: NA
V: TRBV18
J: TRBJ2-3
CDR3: CASSPGAGTDTQYF
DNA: TGTGCCAGCTCACCAGGGGCAGGGACAGATACGCAGTATTTT

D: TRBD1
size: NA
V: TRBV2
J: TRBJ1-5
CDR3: CASRADRGRGQPQHF
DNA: TGTGCCAGCAGAGCCGACAGGGGGCGAGGTCAGCCCCAGCATTTT

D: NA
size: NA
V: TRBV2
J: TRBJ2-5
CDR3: CASSETGETQYF
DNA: TGTGCCAGCAGTGAGACCGGGGAGACCCAGTACTTC

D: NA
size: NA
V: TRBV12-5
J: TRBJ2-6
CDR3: CASGLSGANVLTF
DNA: TGTGCTAGTGGCCTTTCGGGGGCCAACGTCCTGACTTTC

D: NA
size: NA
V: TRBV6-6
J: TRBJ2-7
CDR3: CASRLYYEQYF
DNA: TGTGCCAGCAGGTTGTACTACGAGCAGTACTTC

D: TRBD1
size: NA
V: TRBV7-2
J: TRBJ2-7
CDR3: CASSWDRDGLNYEQYF
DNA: TGTGCCAGCAGCTGGGACAGGGACGGACTAAACTACGAGCAGTACTTC

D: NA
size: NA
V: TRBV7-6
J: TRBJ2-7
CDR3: CASSLTSRVEYEQYF
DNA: TGTGCCAGCAGCTTAACGTCCAGGGTCGAATACGAGCAGTACTTC

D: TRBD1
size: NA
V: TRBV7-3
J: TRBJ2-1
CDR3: CASSPSTGGFHNEQFF
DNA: TGTGCCAGCAGCCCCTCCACAGGGGGCTTCCACAATGAGCAGTTCTTC

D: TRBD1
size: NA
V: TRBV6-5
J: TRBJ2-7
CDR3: CASSYSTGSDEQYF
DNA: TGTGCCAGCAGTTACTCGACAGGGTCAGACGAGCAGTACTTC

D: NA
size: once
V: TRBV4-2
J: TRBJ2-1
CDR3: CASSRGEDAGTPCFF
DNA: TGTGCCAGCAGCCGAGGGGAGGACGCCGGGACTCCGTGTTTCTTC

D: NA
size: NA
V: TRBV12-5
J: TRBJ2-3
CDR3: CASASEGDTQYF
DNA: TGTGCTAGTGCCTCAGAAGGGGATACGCAGTATTTT

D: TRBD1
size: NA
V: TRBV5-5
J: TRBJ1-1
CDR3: CASSPGQGRTEAFF
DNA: TGTGCCAGCAGCCCGGGACAGGGGAGAACTGAAGCTTTCTTT

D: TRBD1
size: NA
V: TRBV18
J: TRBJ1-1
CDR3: CASSTGGDTEAFF
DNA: TGTGCCAGCTCGACAGGGGGAGACACTGAAGCTTTCTTT